This T cell receptor (beta chain) comes out of a study of control samples from healthy donors and cancer patients. This CDR3 is 13 amino acids long. Trimming cost V 4 bases and J 2 bases, with 5 bases left between them. Germline V gene lookup returns CDR1 MDHEN and CDR2 SYDVKM. Sequencing used immunoSEQ multiplex PCR; TCRdb keeps in-frame clones, though not all of them. The sample carries roughly 88,000 clones, 85% to 95% recorded once. This receptor was identified in a man aged 18 to 29 in good health. V and J are TRBV28 and TRBJ2-2, with D unclear. Material: blood. The CDR3 coding sequence is TGTGCCAGCAGTTCGAGTAACACCGGGGAGCTGTTTTTT. Translating it yields CASSSSNTGELFF.